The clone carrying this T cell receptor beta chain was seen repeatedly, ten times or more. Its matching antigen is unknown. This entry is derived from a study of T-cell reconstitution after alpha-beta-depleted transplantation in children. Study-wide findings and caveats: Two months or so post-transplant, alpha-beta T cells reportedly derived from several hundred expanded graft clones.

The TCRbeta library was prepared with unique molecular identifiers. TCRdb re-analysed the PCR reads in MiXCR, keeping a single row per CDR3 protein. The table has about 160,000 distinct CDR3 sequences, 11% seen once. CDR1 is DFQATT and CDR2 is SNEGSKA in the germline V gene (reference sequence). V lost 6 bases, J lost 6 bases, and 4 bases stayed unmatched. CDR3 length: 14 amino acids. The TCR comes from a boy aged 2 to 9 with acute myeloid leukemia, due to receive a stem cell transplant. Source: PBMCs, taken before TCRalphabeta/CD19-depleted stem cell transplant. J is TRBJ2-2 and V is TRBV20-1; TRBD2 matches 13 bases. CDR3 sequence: CSAGLAGAPGELFF. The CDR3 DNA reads TGCAGTGCCGGACTAGCGGGGGCGCCCGGGGAGCTGTTTTTT.